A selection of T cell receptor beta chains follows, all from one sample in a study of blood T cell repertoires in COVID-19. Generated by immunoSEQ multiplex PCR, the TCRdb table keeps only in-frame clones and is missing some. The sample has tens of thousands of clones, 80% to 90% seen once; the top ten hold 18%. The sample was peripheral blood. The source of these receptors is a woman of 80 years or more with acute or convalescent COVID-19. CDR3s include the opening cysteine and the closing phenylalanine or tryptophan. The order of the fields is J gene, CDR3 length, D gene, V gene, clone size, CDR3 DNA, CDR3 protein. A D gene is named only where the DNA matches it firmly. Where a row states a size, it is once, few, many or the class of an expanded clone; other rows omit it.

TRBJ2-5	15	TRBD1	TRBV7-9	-	TGTGCCAGCAGCCCCAGGGGGCGACCGCAAGAGACCCAGTACTTC	CASSPRGRPQETQYF
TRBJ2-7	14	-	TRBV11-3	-	TGTGCCAGCAGCTCGACTAGGGCGTCCTACGAGCAGTACTTC	CASSSTRASYEQYF
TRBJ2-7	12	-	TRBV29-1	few	TGCAGCGTTGAAGATGCAGTGGACGAGCAGTACTTC	CSVEDAVDEQYF
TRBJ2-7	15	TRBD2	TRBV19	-	TGTGCCAGTAGTAGGGCGGGGGGGAGCTCCTACGAGCAGTACTTC	CASSRAGGSSYEQYF
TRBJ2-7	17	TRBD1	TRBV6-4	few	TGTGCCAGAAATCTGCCGACAGGGCCAAACGTTACCTACGAGCAGTACTTC	CARNLPTGPNVTYEQYF
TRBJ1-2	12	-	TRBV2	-	TGTGCCAGCAGCGGGGATAACTATGGCTACACCTTC	CASSGDNYGYTF
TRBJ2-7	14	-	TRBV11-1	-	TGTGCCAGCAGCCACCGGGACAACTCCTACGAGCAGTACTTC	CASSHRDNSYEQYF
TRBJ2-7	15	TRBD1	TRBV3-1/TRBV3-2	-	TGTGCCAGCAGTGCTCCCGGGACAGGGGTCTACGAGCAGTACTTC	CASSAPGTGVYEQYF
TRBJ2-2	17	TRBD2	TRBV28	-	TGTGCCAGCAGTTCGACAGCAGGGTGGGGGGGGACCGGGGAGCTGTTTTTT	CASSSTAGWGGTGELFF
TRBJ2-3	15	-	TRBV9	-	TGTGCCAGCAGCGTCGCTGTGGCGGAGGCAGATACGCAGTATTTT	CASSVAVAEADTQYF
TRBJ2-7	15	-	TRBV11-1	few	TGTGCCAGCAGCTTAGGCGCGGGGTCTTCCTACGAGCAGTACTTC	CASSLGAGSSYEQYF
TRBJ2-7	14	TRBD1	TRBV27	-	TGTGCCAGCAGTTTAAGACAGGGGATAAGGGAGCAGTACTTC	CASSLRQGIREQYF
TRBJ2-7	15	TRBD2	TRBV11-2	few	TGTGCCAGCAGCTTAGGCCTAGCGGGGACCTACGAGCAGTACTTC	CASSLGLAGTYEQYF
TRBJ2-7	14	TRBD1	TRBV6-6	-	TGTGCCAGCAGCTACGGACAGGGAGCCTACGAGCAGTACTTC	CASSYGQGAYEQYF
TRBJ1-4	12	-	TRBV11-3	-	TGTGCCAGCAGCTTAAACGAGGGAAAACTGTTTTTT	CASSLNEGKLFF
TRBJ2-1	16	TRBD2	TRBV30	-	TGTGCCTGGAGTGTACGGACTAGCGGGGCCTACAATGAGCAGTTCTTC	CAWSVRTSGAYNEQFF
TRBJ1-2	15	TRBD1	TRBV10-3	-	TGTGCCAGCCTATCCACAGGGGCTGTGAACTATGGCTACACCTTC	CASLSTGAVNYGYTF
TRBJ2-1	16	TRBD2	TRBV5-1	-	TGCGCCAGCAGTAGGACTAGCGGGGACTCCTACAATGAGCAGTTCTTC	CASSRTSGDSYNEQFF
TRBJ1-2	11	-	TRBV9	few	TGTGCCAGCAGCGTAGGTAGAGACTACACCTTC	CASSVGRDYTF
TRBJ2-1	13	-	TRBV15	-	TGTGCCACCAGCAGAGATCAACGGGCGGGTCGGTTCTTC	CATSRDQRAGRFF
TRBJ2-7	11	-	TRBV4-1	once	TGCGCCAGCAGCAACAACATCCAACAGTACTTC	CASSNNIQQYF
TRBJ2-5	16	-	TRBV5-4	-	TGTGCCAGCAGCTCTCCGCCGGGCCTGGGGAGAGAGACCCAGTACTTC	CASSSPPGLGRETQYF
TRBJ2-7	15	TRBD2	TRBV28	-	TGTGCCAGCAGTCCCTGGGGGGGAAGCTCCTACGAGCAGTACTTC	CASSPWGGSSYEQYF
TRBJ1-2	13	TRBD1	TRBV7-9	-	TGTGCCAGCAGCTTATACAGGGGGAATGGCTACACCTTC	CASSLYRGNGYTF
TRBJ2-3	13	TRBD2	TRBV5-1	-	TGCGCCAGCAGCTTCGGGGAGGGGGATACGCAGTATTTT	CASSFGEGDTQYF
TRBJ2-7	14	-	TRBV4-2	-	TGTGCCAGCAGCCAAGATGGAACAGGAGACGAGCAGTACTTC	CASSQDGTGDEQYF
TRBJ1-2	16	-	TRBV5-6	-	TGTGCCAGCAGCTCGTCCAGGGAGGGTCTTTACTATGGCTACACCTTC	CASSSSREGLYYGYTF
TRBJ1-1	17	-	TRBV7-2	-	TGTGCCAGCACCCATCCCGGAGGGGGGGGGCGCAACACTGAAGCTTTCTTT	CASTHPGGGGRNTEAFF